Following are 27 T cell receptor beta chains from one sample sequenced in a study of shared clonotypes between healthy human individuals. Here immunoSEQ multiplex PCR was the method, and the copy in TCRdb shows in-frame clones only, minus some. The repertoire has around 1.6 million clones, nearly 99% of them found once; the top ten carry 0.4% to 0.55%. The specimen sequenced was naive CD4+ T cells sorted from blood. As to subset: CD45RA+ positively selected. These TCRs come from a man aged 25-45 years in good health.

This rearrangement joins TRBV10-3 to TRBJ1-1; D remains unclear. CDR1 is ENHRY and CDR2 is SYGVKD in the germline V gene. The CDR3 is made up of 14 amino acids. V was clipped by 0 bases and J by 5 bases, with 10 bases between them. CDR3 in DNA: TGTGCCATCAGTGAGTCGAATCGGGCTACTGAAGCTTTCTTT. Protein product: CAISESNRATEAFF.

The CDR3 region is CSAREIDEQFF. CDR3 nucleotides: TGCAGTGCTAGAGAGATCGATGAGCAGTTCTTC. This rearrangement joins TRBV20-1 to TRBJ2-1; D is uncertain. Germline V gives CDR1 DFQATT, CDR2 SNEGSKA (reference sequence). Trimming left V 0 bases short and J 8 bases short, with 5 bases between. The CDR3 sequence is 11 residues long.

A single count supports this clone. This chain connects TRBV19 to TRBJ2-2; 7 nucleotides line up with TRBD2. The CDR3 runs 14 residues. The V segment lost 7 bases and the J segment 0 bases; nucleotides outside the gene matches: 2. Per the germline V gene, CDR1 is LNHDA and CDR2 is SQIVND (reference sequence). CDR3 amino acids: CASKGLTNTGELFF. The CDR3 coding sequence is TGTGCCAGTAAGGGACTAACGAACACCGGGGAGCTGTTTTTT. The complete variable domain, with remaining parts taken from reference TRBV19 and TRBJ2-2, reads DGGITQSPKYLFRKEGQNVTLSCEQNLNHDAMYWYRQDPGQGLRLIYYSQIVNDFQKGDIAEGYSVSREKKESFPLTVTSAQKNPTAFYLCASKGLTNTGELFFGEGSRLTVL.

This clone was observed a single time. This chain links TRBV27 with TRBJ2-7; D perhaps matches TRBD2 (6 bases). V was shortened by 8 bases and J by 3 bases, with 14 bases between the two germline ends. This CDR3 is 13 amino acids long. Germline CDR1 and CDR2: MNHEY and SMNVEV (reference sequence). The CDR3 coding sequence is TGTGCCAGCGGGAGGCCCCTAGGCTACGAGCAGTACTTC. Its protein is CASGRPLGYEQYF.

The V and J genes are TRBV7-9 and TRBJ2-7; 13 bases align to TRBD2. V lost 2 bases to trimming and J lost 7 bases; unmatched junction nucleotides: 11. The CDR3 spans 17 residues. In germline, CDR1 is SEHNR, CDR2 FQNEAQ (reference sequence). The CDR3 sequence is CASSLSPQGLAGREQYF. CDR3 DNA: TGTGCCAGCAGCTTATCCCCGCAGGGACTAGCGGGACGGGAGCAGTACTTC.

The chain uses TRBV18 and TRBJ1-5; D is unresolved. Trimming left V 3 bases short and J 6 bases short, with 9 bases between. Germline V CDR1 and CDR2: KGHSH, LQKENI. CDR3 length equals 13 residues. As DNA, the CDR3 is TGTGCCAGCTCACCCAAGACTGTTCAGCCCCAGCATTTT. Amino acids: CASSPKTVQPQHF.

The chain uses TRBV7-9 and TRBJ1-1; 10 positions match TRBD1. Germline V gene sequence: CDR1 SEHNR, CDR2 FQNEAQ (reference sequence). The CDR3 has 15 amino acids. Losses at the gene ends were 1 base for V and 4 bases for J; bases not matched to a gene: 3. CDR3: CASSLVGTGATEAFF. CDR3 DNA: TGTGCCAGCAGCTTAGTTGGGACAGGGGCCACTGAAGCTTTCTTT.

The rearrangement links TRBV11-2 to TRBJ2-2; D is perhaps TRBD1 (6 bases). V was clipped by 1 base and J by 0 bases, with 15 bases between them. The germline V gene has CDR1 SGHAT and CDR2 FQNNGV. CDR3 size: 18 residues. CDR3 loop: CASSLVVFGGPNTGELFF. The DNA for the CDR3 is TGTGCCAGCAGCTTAGTCGTTTTTGGGGGCCCGAACACCGGGGAGCTGTTTTTT.

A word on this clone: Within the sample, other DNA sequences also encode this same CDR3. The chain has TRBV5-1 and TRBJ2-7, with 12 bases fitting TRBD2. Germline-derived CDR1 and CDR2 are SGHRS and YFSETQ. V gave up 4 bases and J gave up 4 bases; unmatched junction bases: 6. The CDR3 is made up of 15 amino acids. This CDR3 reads CASSPGLAGNYEQYF. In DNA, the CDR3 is TGCGCCAGCAGCCCCGGACTAGCGGGGAATTACGAGCAGTACTTC.

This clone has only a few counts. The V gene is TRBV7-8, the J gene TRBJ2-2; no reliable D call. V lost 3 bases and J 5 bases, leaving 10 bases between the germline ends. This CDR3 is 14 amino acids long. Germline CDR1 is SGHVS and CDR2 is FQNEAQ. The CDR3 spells CASSFSWETGELFF. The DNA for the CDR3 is TGTGCCAGCAGCTTTTCATGGGAAACCGGGGAGCTGTTTTTT. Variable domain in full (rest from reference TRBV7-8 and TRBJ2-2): GAGVSQSPRYKVAKRGQDVALRCDPISGHVSLFWYQQALGQGPEFLTYFQNEAQLDKSGLPSDRFFAERPEGSVSTLKIQRTQQEDSAVYLCASSFSWETGELFFGEGSRLTVL.

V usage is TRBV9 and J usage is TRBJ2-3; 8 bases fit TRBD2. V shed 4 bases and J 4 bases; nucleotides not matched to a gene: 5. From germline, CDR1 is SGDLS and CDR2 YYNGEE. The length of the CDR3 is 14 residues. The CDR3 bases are TGTGCCAGCAGCTTGACTAGCGTCTCAGATACGCAGTATTTT. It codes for CASSLTSVSDTQYF.

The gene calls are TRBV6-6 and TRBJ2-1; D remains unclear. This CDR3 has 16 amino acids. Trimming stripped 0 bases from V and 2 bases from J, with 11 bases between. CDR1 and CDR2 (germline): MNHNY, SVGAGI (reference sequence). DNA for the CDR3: TGTGCCAGCAGTTACTCTGCAGGAGTAACCTACAATGAGCAGTTCTTC. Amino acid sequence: CASSYSAGVTYNEQFF.

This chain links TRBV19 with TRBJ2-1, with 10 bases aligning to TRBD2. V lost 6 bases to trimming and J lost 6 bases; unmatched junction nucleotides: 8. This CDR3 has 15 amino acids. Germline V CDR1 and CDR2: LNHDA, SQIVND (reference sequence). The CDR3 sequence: CASRPLAGDPNEQFF. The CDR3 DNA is TGTGCCAGTAGGCCTCTAGCGGGAGACCCCAATGAGCAGTTCTTC.

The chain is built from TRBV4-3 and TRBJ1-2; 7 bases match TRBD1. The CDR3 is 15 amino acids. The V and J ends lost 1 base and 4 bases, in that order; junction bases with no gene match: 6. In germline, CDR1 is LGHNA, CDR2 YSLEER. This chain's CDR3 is CASSQVSRGIYGYTF. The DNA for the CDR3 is TGCGCCAGCAGCCAAGTTTCCAGGGGGATCTATGGCTACACCTTC.

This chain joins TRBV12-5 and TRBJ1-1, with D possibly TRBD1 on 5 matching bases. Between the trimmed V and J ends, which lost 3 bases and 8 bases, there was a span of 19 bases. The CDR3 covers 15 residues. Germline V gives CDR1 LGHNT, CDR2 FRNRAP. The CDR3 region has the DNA TGTGCTAGTGGTTTTATAGGGACGTCGGGCTCCGAAGCTTTCTTT. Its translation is CASGFIGTSGSEAFF. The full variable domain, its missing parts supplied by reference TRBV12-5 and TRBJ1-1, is DARVTQTPRHKVTEMGQEVTMRCQPILGHNTVFWYRQTMMQGLELLAYFRNRAPLDDSGMPKDRFSAEMPDATLATLKIQPSEPRDSAVYFCASGFIGTSGSEAFFGQGTRLTVV.

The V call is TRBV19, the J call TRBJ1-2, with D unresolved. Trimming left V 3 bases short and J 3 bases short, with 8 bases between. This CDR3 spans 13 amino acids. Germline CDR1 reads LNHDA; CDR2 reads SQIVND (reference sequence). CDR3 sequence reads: CASSIRVDYGYTF. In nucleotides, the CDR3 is TGTGCCAGTAGTATTCGAGTGGACTATGGCTACACCTTC.

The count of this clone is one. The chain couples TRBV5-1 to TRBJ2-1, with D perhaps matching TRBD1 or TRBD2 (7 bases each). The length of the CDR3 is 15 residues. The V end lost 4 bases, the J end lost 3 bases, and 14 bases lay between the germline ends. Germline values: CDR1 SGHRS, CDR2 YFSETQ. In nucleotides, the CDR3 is TGCGCCAGCAGCCCCCCAGGGGGGGGCTACAATGAGCAGTTCTTC. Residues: CASSPPGGGYNEQFF.

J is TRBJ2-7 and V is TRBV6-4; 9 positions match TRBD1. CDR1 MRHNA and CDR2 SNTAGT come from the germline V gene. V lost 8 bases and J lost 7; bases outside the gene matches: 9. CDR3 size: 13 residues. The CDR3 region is CASSGTGSWEQYF. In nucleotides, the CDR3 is TGTGCCAGCTCCGGGACAGGGTCTTGGGAGCAGTACTTC.

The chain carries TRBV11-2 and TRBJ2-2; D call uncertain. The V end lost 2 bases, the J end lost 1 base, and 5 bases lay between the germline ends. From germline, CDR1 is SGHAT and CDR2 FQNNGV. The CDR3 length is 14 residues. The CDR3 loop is CASSLLLNTGELFF. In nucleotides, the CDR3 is TGTGCCAGCAGCTTACTTCTGAACACCGGGGAGCTGTTTTTT.

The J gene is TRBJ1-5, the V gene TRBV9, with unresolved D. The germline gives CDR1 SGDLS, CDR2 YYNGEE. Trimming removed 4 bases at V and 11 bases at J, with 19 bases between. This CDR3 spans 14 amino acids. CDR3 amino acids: CASSPGPFSESQHF. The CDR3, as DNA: TGTGCCAGCAGCCCCGGACCTTTCTCTGAGTCCCAGCATTTT.

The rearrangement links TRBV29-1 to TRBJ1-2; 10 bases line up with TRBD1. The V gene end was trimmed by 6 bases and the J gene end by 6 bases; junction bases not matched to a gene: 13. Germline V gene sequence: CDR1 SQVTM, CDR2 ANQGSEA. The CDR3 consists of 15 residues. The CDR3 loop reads CSVTHPGQGKDGYTF. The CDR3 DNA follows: TGCAGCGTCACTCACCCGGGACAGGGGAAGGATGGCTACACCTTC.

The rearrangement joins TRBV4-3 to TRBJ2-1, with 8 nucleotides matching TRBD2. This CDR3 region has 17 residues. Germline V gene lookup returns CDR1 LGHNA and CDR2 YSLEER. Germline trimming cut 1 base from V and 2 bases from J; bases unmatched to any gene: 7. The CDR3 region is CASSQGWAGGAYNEQFF. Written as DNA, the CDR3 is TGCGCCAGCAGCCAAGGCTGGGCGGGAGGAGCCTACAATGAGCAGTTCTTC.

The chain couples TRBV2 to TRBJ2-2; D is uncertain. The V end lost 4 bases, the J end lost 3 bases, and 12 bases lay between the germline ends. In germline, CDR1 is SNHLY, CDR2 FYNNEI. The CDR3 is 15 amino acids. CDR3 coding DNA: TGTGCCAGCAGTGTAGATTGGATTTACACCGGGGAGCTGTTTTTT. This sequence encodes CASSVDWIYTGELFF.

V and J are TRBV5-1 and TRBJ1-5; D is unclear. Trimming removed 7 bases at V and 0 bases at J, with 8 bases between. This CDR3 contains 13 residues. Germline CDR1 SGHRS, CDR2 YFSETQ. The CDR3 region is CASALFSNQPQHF. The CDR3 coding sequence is TGCGCCAGCGCCCTATTTAGCAATCAGCCCCAGCATTTT. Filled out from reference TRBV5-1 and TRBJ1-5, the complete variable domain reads KAGVTQTPRYLIKTRGQQVTLSCSPISGHRSVSWYQQTPGQGLQFLFEYFSETQRNKGNFPGRFSGRQFSNSRSEMNVSTLELGDSALYLCASALFSNQPQHFGDGTRLSIL.

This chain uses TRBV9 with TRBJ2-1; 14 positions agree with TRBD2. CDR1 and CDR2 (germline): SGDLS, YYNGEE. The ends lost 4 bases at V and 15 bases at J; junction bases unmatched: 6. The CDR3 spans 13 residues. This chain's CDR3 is CASSLTTSGRGFF. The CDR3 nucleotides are TGTGCCAGCAGCCTAACGACTAGCGGGAGGGGGTTCTTC.

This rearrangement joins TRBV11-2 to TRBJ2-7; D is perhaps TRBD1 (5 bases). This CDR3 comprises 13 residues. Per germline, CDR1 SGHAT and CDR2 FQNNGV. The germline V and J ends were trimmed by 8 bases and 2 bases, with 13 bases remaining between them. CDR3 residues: CASGRRGTYEQYF. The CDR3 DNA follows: TGTGCCAGCGGTCGTAGGGGCACCTACGAGCAGTACTTC.

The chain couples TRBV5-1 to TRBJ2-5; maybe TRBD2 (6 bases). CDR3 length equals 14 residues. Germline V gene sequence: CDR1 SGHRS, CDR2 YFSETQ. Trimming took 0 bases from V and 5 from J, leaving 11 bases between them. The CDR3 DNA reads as TGCGCCAGCAGCTTGGGGGAGGAGTGGGAGACCCAGTACTTC. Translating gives CASSLGEEWETQYF.